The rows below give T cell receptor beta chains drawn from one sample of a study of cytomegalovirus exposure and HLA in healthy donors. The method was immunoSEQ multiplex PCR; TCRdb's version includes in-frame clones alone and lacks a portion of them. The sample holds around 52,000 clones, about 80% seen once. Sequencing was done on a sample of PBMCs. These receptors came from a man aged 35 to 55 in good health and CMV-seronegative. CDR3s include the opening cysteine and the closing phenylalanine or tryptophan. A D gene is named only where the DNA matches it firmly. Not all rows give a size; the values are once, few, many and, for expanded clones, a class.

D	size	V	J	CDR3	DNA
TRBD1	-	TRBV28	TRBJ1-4	CASSLGTGKLDEKLFF	TGTGCCAGCAGTCTTGGGACAGGGAAATTAGATGAAAAACTGTTTTTT
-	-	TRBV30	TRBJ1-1	CAWTGRGYTEAFF	TGTGCCTGGACGGGCAGGGGATACACTGAAGCTTTCTTT
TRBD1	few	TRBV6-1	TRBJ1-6	CASSEVRGFSPLHF	TGTGCCAGCAGTGAAGTCAGGGGGTTTTCACCCCTCCACTTT
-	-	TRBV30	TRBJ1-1	CAWSDRAPEAFF	TGTGCCTGGAGTGACAGGGCCCCTGAAGCTTTCTTT
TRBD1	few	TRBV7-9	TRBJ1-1	CASSPRDRRNTEAFF	TGTGCCAGCAGCCCCCGGGACAGGAGGAACACTGAAGCTTTCTTT
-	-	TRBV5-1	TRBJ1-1	CASKRNTEAFF	TGCGCCAGCAAGAGGAACACTGAAGCTTTCTTT
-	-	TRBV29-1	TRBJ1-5	CSVGVSGGNQPQHF	TGCAGCGTTGGTGTATCGGGGGGCAATCAGCCCCAGCATTTT
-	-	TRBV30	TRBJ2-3	CAWSERTDTQYF	TGTGCCTGGAGTGAGAGAACAGATACGCAGTATTTT
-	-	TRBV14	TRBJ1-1	CASSQVGGGLNTEAFF	TGTGCCAGCAGCCAAGTCGGGGGTGGCCTGAACACTGAAGCTTTCTTT
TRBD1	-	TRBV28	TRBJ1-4	CASRGQGDEKLFF	TGTGCCAGCAGGGGACAGGGAGACGAAAAACTGTTTTTT
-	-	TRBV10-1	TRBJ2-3	CASSESRRDTQYF	TGCGCCAGCAGTGAGTCGAGGAGGGATACGCAGTATTTT
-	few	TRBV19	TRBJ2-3	CASSTRQLTDTQYF	TGTGCCAGTAGTACCCGACAGCTCACAGATACGCAGTATTTT
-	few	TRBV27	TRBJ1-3	CASSPLVPGNTIYF	TGTGCCAGCAGTCCCCTAGTTCCCGGAAACACCATATATTTT
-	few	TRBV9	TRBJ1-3	CASSAPTGTSGNTIYF	TGTGCCAGCAGCGCTCCCACAGGGACCTCTGGAAACACCATATATTTT
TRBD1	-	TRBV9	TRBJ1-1	CASSVGGTAVGTEAFF	TGTGCCAGCAGCGTAGGCGGGACAGCGGTGGGCACTGAAGCTTTCTTT
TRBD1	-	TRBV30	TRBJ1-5	CASQGESNQPQHF	TGTGCCTCTCAGGGGGAAAGCAATCAGCCCCAGCATTTT
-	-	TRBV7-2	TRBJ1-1	CASSHRAGTTGTEAFF	TGTGCCAGCAGCCACCGAGCCGGGACAACGGGGACTGAAGCTTTCTTT
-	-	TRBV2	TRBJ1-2	CASWIQGRGYTF	TGTGCCAGCTGGATTCAGGGGCGCGGCTACACCTTC
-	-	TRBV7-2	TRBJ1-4	CASSPRWGGAYEKLFF	TGTGCCAGCAGCCCCCGATGGGGAGGGGCTTATGAAAAACTGTTTTTT